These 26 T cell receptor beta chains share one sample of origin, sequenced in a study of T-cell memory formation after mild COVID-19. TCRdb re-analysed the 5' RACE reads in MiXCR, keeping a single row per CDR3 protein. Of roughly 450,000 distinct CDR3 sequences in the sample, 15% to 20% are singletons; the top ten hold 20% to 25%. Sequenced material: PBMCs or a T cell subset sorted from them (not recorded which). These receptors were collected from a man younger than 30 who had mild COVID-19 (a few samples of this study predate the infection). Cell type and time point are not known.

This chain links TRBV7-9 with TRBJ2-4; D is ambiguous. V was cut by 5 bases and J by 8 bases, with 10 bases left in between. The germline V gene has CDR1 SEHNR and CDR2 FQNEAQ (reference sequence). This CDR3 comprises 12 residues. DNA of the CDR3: TGTGCCAGCAGCCCTAAATGGGACATTCAGTACTTC. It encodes CASSPKWDIQYF.

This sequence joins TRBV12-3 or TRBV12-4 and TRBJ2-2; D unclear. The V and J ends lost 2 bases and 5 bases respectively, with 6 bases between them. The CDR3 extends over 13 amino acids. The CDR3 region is CASSLLETGELFF. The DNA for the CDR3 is TGTGCCAGCAGTTTATTAGAAACCGGGGAGCTGTTTTTT.

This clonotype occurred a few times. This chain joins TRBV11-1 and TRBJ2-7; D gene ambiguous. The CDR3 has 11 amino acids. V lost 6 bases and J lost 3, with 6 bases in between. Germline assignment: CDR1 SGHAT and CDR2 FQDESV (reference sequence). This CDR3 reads CASRGNYEQYF. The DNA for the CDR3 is TGTGCCAGCAGGGGGAACTACGAGCAGTACTTC. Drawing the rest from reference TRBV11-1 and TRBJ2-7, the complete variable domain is EAEVAQSPRYKITEKSQAVAFWCDPISGHATLYWYRQILGQGPELLVQFQDESVVDDSQLPKDRFSAERLKGVDSTLKIQPAELGDSAMYLCASRGNYEQYFGPGTRLTVT.

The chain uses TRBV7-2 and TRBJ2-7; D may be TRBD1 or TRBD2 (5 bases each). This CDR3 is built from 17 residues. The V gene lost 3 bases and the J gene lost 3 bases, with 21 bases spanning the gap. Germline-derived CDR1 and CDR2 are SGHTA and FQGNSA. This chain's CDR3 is CASSFGGLTVLGYEQYF. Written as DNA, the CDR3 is TGTGCCAGCAGCTTTGGGGGTCTGACAGTCCTTGGCTACGAGCAGTACTTC. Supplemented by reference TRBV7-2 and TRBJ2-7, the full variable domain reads GAGVSQSPSNKVTEKGKDVELRCDPISGHTALYWYRQSLGQGLEFLIYFQGNSAPDKSGLPSDRFSAERTGGSVSTLTIQRTQQEDSAVYLCASSFGGLTVLGYEQYFGPGTRLTVT.

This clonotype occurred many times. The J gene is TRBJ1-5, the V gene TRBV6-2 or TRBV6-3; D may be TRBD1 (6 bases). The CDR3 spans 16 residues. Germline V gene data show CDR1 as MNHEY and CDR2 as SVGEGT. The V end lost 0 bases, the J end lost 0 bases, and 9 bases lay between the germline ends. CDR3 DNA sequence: TGTGCCAGCAGTTACTCTACAGGGTCTAGCAATCAGCCCCAGCATTTT. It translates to CASSYSTGSSNQPQHF.

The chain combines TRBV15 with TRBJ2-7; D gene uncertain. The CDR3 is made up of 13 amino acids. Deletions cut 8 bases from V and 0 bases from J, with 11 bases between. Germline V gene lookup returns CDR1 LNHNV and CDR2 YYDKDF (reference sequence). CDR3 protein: CATGVRSSYEQYF. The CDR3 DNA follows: TGTGCCACCGGAGTAAGGAGCTCCTACGAGCAGTACTTC.

CDR3 amino acids: CASSYPVGTEAFF. In DNA, the CDR3 is TGTGCCAGCAGCTACCCAGTGGGGACTGAAGCTTTCTTT. The chain employs TRBV6-2 or TRBV6-3 and TRBJ1-1; D is unresolved. Germline V CDR1 and CDR2: MNHEY, SVGEGT. This CDR3 comprises 13 residues. V shed 6 bases and J shed 5 bases, with 13 bases lying between them.

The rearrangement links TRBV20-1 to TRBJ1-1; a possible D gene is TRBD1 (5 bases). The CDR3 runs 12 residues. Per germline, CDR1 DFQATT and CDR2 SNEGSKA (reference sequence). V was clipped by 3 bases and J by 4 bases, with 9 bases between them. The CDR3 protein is CSARTTATEAFF. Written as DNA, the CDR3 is TGCAGTGCTAGGACGACAGCCACTGAAGCTTTCTTT.

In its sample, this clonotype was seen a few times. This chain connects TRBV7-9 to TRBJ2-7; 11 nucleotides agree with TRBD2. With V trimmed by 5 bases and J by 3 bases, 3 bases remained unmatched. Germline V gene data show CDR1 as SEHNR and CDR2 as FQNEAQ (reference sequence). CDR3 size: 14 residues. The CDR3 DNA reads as TGTGCCAGCAGCAAGGGGACTAGCGGCTACGAGCAGTACTTC. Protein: CASSKGTSGYEQYF. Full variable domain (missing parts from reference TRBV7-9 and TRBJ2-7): DTGVSQNPRHKITKRGQNVTFRCDPISEHNRLYWYRQTLGQGPEFLTYFQNEAQLEKSRLLSDRFSAERPKGSFSTLEIQRTEQGDSAMYLCASSKGTSGYEQYFGPGTRLTVT.

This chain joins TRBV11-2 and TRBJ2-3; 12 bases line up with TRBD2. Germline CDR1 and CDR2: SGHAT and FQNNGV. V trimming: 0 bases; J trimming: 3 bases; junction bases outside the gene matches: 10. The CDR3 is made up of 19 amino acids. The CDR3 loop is CASSLDLALAGGRTDTQYF. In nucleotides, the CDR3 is TGTGCCAGCAGCTTAGATCTAGCACTAGCGGGGGGAAGGACAGATACGCAGTATTTT.

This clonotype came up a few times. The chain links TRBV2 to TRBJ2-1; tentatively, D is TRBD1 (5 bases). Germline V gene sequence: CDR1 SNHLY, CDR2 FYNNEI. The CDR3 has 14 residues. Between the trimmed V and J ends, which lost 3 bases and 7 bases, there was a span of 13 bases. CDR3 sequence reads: CASSDRVSLNEQFF. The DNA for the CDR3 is TGTGCCAGCAGTGACAGGGTCTCCCTAAATGAGCAGTTCTTC.

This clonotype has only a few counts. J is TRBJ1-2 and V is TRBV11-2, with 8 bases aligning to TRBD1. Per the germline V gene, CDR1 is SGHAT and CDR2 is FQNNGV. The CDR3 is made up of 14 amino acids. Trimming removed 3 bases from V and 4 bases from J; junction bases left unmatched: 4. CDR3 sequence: CASSFGGTGYGYTF. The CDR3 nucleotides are TGTGCCAGCAGCTTCGGCGGGACAGGCTATGGCTACACCTTC.

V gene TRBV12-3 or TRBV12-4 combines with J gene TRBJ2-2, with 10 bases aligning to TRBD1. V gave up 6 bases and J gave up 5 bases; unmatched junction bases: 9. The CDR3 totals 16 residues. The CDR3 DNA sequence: TGTGCCAGCAGACCCGATGGACAGGGGGTAACCGGGGAGCTGTTTTTT. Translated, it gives CASRPDGQGVTGELFF.

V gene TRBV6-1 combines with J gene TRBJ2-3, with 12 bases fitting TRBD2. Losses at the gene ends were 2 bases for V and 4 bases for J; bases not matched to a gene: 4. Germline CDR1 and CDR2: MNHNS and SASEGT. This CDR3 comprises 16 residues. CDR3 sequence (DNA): TGTGCCAGCAGTGAACGGACTAGCGGGGCCCCAGATACGCAGTATTTT. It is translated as CASSERTSGAPDTQYF.

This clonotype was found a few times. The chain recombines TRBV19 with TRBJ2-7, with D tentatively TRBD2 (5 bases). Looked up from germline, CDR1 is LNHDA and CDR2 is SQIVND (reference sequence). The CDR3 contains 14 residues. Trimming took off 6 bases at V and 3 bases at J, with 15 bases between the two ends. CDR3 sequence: CASSFGGVGYEQYF. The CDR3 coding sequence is TGTGCCAGTAGCTTCGGAGGTGTGGGCTACGAGCAGTACTTC. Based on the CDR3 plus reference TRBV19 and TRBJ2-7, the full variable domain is DGGITQSPKYLFRKEGQNVTLSCEQNLNHDAMYWYRQDPGQGLRLIYYSQIVNDFQKGDIAEGYSVSREKKESFPLTVTSAQKNPTAFYLCASSFGGVGYEQYFGPGTRLTVT.

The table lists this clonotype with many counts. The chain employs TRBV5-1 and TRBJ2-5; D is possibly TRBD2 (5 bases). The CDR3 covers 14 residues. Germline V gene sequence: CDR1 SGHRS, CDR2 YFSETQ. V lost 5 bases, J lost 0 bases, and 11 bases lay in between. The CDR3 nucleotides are TGCGCCAGCAGGGGCCCCGGGGACCAAGAGACCCAGTACTTC. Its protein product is CASRGPGDQETQYF.

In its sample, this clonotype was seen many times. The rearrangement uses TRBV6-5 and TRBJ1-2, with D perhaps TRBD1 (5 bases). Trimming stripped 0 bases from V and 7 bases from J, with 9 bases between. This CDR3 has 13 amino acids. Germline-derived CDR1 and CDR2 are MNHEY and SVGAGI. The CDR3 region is CASSYSGTRGYTF. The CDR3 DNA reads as TGTGCCAGCAGTTACTCAGGGACGCGTGGCTACACCTTC.

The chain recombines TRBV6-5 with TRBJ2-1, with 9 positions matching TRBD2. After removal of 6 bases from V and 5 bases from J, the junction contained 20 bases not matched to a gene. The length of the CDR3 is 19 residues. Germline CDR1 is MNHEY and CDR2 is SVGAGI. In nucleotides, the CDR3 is TGTGCCAGCAGCCAATTTACCTCCCTGGCTAGCGGGGTACACAATGAGCAGTTCTTC. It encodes CASSQFTSLASGVHNEQFF.

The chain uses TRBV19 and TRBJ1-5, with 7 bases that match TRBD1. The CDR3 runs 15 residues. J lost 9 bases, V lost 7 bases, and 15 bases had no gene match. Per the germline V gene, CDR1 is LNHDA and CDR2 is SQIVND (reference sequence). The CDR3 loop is CASTTTRQGVRPQHF. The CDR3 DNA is TGTGCCAGTACCACAACCCGGCAGGGGGTGAGGCCCCAGCATTTT.

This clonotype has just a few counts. The CDR3 DNA reads as TGCGCCAGCAGCCAAGTCTGGGGGGCCGGTCGTCAGCCCCAGCATTTT. Translated: CASSQVWGAGRQPQHF. The chain recombines TRBV4-1 with TRBJ1-5; TRBD1 might be the D (6 bases). The CDR3 consists of 16 residues. CDR1 and CDR2 (germline): MGHRA, YSYEKL. Trimming shortened V by 1 base and J by 6 bases, and 16 bases separated the two germline ends.

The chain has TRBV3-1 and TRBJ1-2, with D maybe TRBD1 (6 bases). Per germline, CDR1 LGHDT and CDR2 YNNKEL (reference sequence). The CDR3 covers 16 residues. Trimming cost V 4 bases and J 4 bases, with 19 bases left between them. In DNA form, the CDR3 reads TGTGCCAGCAGCCGAAATGAGGGGGGCCATGGCTATGGCTACACCTTC. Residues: CASSRNEGGHGYGYTF.

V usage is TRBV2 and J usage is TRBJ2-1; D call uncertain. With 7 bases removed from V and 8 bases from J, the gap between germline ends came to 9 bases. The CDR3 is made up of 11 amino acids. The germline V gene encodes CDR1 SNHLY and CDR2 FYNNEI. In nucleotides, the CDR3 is TGTGCCAGCACGGACGGCGATGAGCAGTTCTTC. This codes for CASTDGDEQFF.

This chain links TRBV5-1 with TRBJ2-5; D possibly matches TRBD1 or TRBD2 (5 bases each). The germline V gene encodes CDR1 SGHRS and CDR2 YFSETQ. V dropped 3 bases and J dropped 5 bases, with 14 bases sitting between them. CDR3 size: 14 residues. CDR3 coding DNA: TGCGCCAGCAGCTGGGGACGTAGCCTTGAGACCCAGTACTTC. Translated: CASSWGRSLETQYF.

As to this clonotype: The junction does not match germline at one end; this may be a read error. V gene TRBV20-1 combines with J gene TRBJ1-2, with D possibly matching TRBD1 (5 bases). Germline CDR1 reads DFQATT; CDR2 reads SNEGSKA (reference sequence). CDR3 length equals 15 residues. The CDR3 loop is CSARPSGRVYYGYTF. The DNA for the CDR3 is TGCAGTGCTAGACCTTCCGGCAGGGTATACTACGGCTACACCTTC.

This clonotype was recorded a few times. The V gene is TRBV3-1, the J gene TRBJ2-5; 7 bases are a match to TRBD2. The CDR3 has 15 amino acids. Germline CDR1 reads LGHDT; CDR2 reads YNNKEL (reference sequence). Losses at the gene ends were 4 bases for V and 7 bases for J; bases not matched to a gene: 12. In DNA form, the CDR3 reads TGTGCCAGCAGCCCCCTGATAGCGGGCGAGGGGACCCAGTACTTC. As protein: CASSPLIAGEGTQYF.

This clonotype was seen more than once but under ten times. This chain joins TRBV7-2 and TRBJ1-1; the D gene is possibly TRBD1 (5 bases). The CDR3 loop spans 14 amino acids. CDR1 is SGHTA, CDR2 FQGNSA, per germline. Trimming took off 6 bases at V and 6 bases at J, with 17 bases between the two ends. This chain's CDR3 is CASSRGRLAAEAFF. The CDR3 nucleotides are TGTGCCAGCAGTCGGGGCCGGCTGGCGGCTGAAGCTTTCTTT.